A single T cell receptor beta chain is shown here with its context. What it binds is unknown. The sample is drawn from a study of yellow fever vaccine responses in identical twins. Overall study results and limits: Reportedly, the T cell response mounted by twins to vaccine seemed partly convergent, partly personalized.

The CDR3 consists of 15 residues. Per germline, CDR1 KGHDR and CDR2 SFDVKD. V was pared by 3 bases and J by 2 bases, with 3 bases of the junction left unmatched. MiXCR, run by TCRdb on the RT-PCR reads, gives a single entry per CDR3 protein. The sample carries around 3,500 distinct CDR3 sequences, 80% to 85% recorded once. The source material was T cells from blood (PBMCs), unsorted or a sorted subset (not recorded which), sampled before or after yellow fever vaccination (not recorded which). This rearrangement joins TRBV24-1 to TRBJ2-1; 7 nucleotides agree with TRBD1. The clonotype originates from a woman between 18 and 30 years old who received the yellow fever vaccine. The chain's CDR3 is CATSDPGTAYNEQFF. The CDR3 region has the DNA TGTGCCACCAGTGATCCCGGGACAGCCTACAATGAGCAGTTCTTC.